This T cell receptor beta chain derives from a study of blood T cell repertoires in COVID-19. The wider study: PBMCs, B-cell-depleted T cells, or T cells were the source of the cDNA or gDNA that made up the material.

Enrollment of patients from Seattle took place during active infection, with longitudinal follow-up. In the original analysis: Researchers report that nucleated cell counts were estimated from reference gene primer amplification. Here immunoSEQ multiplex PCR was the method, and the copy in TCRdb shows in-frame clones only, minus some. V and J calls and clone size are given by that table; D and trimming were obtained from the DNA. This sample yields 200,000 to 250,000 clones, of which approximately 78% are seen a single time; roughly 5.1% belongs to the top ten. The CDR3 sequence is 15 residues long. Trimming took 7 bases from V and 8 from J, leaving 23 bases between them. Per the germline V gene, CDR1 is MDHEN and CDR2 is SYDVKM.

The sequenced sample was peripheral blood. This sequence was found in a woman aged 70-85 years with COVID-19, enrolled during active disease. The rearrangement joins TRBV28 to TRBJ1-2; a possible D gene is TRBD1 (5 bases). CDR3 nucleotide sequence: TGTGCCAGCACCTTCCGGGCAGGGAATTTACGCGGCTACACCTTC. It specifies CASTFRAGNLRGYTF.